A single sample gave rise to the 27 T cell receptor beta chains below, sequenced in a study of T cells expressing NK-cell markers. Reprocessing the 5' RACE reads, TCRdb reports a single entry for every CDR3 protein and omits DNA. The sample totals some 110,000 distinct CDR3 sequences. Material for sequencing was blood T cells: a sorted CD56 or NKG2C T cell subset, CD4+ or CD8+ T cells, or bulk PBMC T cells (not recorded which). The receptors were gathered from a woman aged 18-70 years in good health.

The CDR3 is CSTPGQGAGIESTEAFF. The chain is built from TRBV29-1 and TRBJ1-1; TCRdb calls TRBD1, which cannot be checked without DNA. The CDR3 sequence is 17 residues long. The germline CDR1 and CDR2 sequences are SQVTM and ANQGSEA.

The chain recombines TRBV27 with TRBJ2-2. Germline V lookup: CDR1 MNHEY, CDR2 SMNVEV (reference sequence). The CDR3 loop spans 11 amino acids. The CDR3 loop reads CASSSNGELFF.

The gene calls are TRBV5-1 and TRBJ2-3; TCRdb's D gene call, TRBD2, goes unchecked for lack of DNA. The CDR3 sequence is 16 residues long. Looked up from germline, CDR1 is SGHRS and CDR2 is YFSETQ. CDR3: CASSYHGTPGADTQYF.

The gene calls are TRBV27 and TRBJ1-2; the TCRdb call, TRBD1, lacks DNA for checking. The CDR3 loop spans 16 amino acids. Germline V gives CDR1 MNHEY, CDR2 SMNVEV (reference sequence). This CDR3 is CASSLSGGAGGPGYTF.

The CDR3 reads CASSQGAAYEQYF. The J gene is TRBJ2-7, the V gene TRBV19; absent DNA, TCRdb's TRBD1 call cannot be checked. The CDR3 runs 13 residues. Germline V gives CDR1 LNHDA, CDR2 SQIVND (reference sequence).

J is TRBJ2-1 and V is TRBV28; no DNA is available, so the TRBD1 call from TCRdb remains unchecked. The CDR3 loop spans 14 amino acids. Germline CDR1 is MDHEN and CDR2 is SYDVKM. CDR3 loop: CASSLVGEGNEQFF.

J is TRBJ2-1 and V is TRBV20-1; TCRdb's assignment of TRBD2 cannot be checked, as there is no DNA. The CDR3 contains 14 residues. Germline CDR1 reads DFQATT; CDR2 reads SNEGSKA (reference sequence). The CDR3 protein is CSAGLAGPFNEQFF.

This sequence joins TRBV4-3 and TRBJ2-3. The germline gives CDR1 LGHNA, CDR2 YSLEER. The CDR3 length is 17 residues. This chain's CDR3 is CASSQGSGGASTDTQYF.

The chain is built from TRBV7-8 and TRBJ2-7; the TRBD1 assignment by TCRdb is unverifiable without DNA. The CDR3 has 13 amino acids. CDR1 and CDR2 from the germline V gene are SGHVS and FQNEAQ. The CDR3 region is CASSPPTSYEQYF.

The CDR3 sequence: CSVVQGANTEAFF. The J gene is TRBJ1-1, the V gene TRBV29-1; as DNA is missing, the TRBD1 call by TCRdb cannot be tested. The CDR3 has 13 amino acids. CDR1 SQVTM and CDR2 ANQGSEA come from the germline V gene.

The V call is TRBV12-3 or TRBV12-4, the J call TRBJ1-2; with no DNA, the TCRdb D assignment of TRBD1 cannot be verified. The CDR3 contains 16 residues. CDR3 in amino acids: CASSFTHDRGRDGYTF.

The V and J genes are TRBV20-1 and TRBJ2-5; TCRdb gives TRBD2 as the D gene, but with no DNA this cannot be confirmed. The V gene's germline CDR1 is DFQATT and CDR2 SNEGSKA (reference sequence). The CDR3 is made up of 14 amino acids. The CDR3 region is CSAITGTSRETQYF.

This chain links TRBV20-1 with TRBJ2-5; the TCRdb call, TRBD1, lacks DNA for checking. CDR1 is DFQATT and CDR2 is SNEGSKA in the germline V gene (reference sequence). This CDR3 is built from 12 residues. CDR3 region: CSAIPGTSTQYF.

The V call is TRBV20-1, the J call TRBJ1-1; there is no DNA to check the TCRdb D call of TRBD1. CDR3 size: 12 residues. Germline V CDR1 and CDR2: DFQATT, SNEGSKA (reference sequence). The CDR3 spells CSARDLGGEAFF.

This chain joins TRBV4-2 and TRBJ1-1. The CDR3 spans 15 residues. Germline V gene data show CDR1 as LGHNA and CDR2 as YNFKEQ. CDR3 loop: CASSQVPRGNTEAFF.

The chain uses TRBV20-1 and TRBJ2-7; TCRdb outputs TRBD2, but without DNA this stays unchecked. Germline V gene data show CDR1 as DFQATT and CDR2 as SNEGSKA (reference sequence). This CDR3 comprises 14 residues. CDR3 amino acids: CSATSGRDYLEQYF.

This sequence joins TRBV19 and TRBJ2-1; the TCRdb call, TRBD1, lacks DNA for checking. This CDR3 contains 13 residues. Germline V gene lookup returns CDR1 LNHDA and CDR2 SQIVND (reference sequence). CDR3 sequence: CASSAGPKHEQFF.

This chain's CDR3 is CASSYDRGRSIGDQPQHF. This rearrangement joins TRBV12-3 or TRBV12-4 to TRBJ1-5; TCRdb's D call of TRBD1 is untestable without DNA. CDR3 length: 18 residues.

This sequence joins TRBV9 and TRBJ1-2; as DNA is missing, the TRBD1 call by TCRdb cannot be tested. The germline CDR1 and CDR2 sequences are SGDLS and YYNGEE. The CDR3 spans 14 residues. CDR3 sequence: CASSHGTANYGYTF.

The chain is built from TRBV29-1 and TRBJ2-5; the TRBD1 assignment by TCRdb is unverifiable without DNA. Per germline, CDR1 SQVTM and CDR2 ANQGSEA. CDR3 length equals 13 residues. The CDR3 here is CSVRTELQETQYF.

The chain combines TRBV11-2 with TRBJ2-1; TCRdb proposes TRBD2, but this gene call is untestable without DNA. Germline CDR1 SGHAT, CDR2 FQNNGV. The CDR3 spans 18 residues. The CDR3 loop reads CASSPKAREGLLYNEQFF.

The V gene is TRBV12-3 or TRBV12-4, the J gene TRBJ2-1; TCRdb selects TRBD2, and the lack of DNA leaves this call unchecked. The CDR3 sequence is 15 residues long. The CDR3 spells CASSFLAGVQNEQFF.

This chain uses TRBV5-5 with TRBJ2-1; the D call of TRBD2 rests on TCRdb alone, since no DNA is present to check it. Germline-derived CDR1 and CDR2 are SGHKS and YYEKEE (reference sequence). CDR3 size: 14 residues. CDR3 sequence: CASSQGLAFNEQFF.

The rearrangement joins TRBV7-9 to TRBJ2-7; TCRdb returns TRBD2, unconfirmable since there is no DNA. The CDR3 totals 15 residues. Germline lookup yields CDR1 SEHNR and CDR2 FQNEAQ (reference sequence). The chain's CDR3 is CASSTASGPEDEQYF.

The chain has TRBV12-3 or TRBV12-4 and TRBJ2-3; TCRdb reports TRBD1, a call that lacks DNA to check it against. There are 13 residues in the CDR3. CDR3 loop: CASTTTGADTQYF.

The chain employs TRBV5-1 and TRBJ1-1. This CDR3 is 13 amino acids long. Germline V CDR1 and CDR2: SGHRS, YFSETQ. The CDR3 protein is CASSLGWDTEAFF.

The chain uses TRBV12-3 or TRBV12-4 and TRBJ1-4. The length of the CDR3 is 12 residues. The CDR3 loop reads CASSLAVEKLFF.